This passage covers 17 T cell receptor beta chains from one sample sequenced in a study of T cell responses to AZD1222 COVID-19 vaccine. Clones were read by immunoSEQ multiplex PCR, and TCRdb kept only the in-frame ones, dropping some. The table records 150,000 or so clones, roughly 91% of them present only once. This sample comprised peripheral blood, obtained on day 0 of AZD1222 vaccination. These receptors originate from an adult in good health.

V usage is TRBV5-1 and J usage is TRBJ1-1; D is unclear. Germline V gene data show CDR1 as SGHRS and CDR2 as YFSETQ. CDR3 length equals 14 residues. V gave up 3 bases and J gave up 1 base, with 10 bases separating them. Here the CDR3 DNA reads TGCGCCAGCAGCTACCTGACCGGGAACACTGAAGCTTTCTTT. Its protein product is CASSYLTGNTEAFF.

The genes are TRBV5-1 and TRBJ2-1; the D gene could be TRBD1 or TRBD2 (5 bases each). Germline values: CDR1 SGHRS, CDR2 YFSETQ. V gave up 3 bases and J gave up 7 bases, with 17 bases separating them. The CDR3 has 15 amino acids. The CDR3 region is CASSSDPGPGNEQFF. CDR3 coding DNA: TGCGCCAGCAGCTCAGATCCGGGGCCCGGGAATGAGCAGTTCTTC.

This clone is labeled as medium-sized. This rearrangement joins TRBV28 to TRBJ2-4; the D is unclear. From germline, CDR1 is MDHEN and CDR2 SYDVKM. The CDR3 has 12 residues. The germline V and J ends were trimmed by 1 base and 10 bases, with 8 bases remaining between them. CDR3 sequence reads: CASSLYGPIQYF. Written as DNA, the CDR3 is TGTGCCAGCAGTTTATACGGGCCAATTCAGTACTTC.

In nucleotides, the CDR3 is TGTGCCAGCAGCTTAGGTGCTAACACTGAAGCTTTCTTT. It specifies CASSLGANTEAFF. This chain links TRBV5-5 with TRBJ1-1; no reliable D call. V was shortened by 2 bases and J by 2 bases, with 7 bases between the two germline ends. Germline-derived CDR1 and CDR2 are SGHKS and YYEKEE (reference sequence). The CDR3 length is 13 residues.

DNA of the CDR3: TGCGCCAGCAGTGGTAGCGCTCGACGCAATGAGCAGTTCTTC. Encoded protein: CASSGSARRNEQFF. The V call is TRBV10-2, the J call TRBJ2-1; D perhaps matches TRBD2 (5 bases). CDR3 length: 14 residues. Germline CDR1 is WSHSY and CDR2 is SAAADI. V lost 4 bases and J lost 6, with 13 bases in between.

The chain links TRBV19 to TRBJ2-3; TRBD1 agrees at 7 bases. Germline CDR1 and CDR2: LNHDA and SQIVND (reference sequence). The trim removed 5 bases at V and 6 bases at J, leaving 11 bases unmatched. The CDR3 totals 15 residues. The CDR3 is CASSPRTGQADTQYF. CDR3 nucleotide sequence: TGTGCCAGTAGTCCCCGGACAGGACAGGCGGATACGCAGTATTTT.

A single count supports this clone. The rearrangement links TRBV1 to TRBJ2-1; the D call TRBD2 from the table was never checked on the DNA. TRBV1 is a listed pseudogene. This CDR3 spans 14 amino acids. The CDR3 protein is CTSSPETGGGEQFF. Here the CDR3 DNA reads TGCACCAGCAGCCCAGAAACCGGGGGAGGTGAGCAGTTCTTC.

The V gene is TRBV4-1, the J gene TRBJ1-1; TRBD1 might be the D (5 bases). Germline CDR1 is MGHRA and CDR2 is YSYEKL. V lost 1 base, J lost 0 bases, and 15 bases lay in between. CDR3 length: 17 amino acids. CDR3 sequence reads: CASSQVPRAPLNTEAFF. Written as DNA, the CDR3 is TGCGCCAGCAGCCAAGTACCCAGGGCTCCGCTGAACACTGAAGCTTTCTTT.

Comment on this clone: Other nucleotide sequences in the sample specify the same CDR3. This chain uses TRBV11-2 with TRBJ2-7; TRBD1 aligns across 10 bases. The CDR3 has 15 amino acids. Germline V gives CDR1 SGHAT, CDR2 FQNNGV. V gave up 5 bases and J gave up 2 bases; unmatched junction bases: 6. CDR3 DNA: TGTGCCAGCAGCAACCGGGACAGGGGTCCCTACGAGCAGTACTTC. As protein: CASSNRDRGPYEQYF. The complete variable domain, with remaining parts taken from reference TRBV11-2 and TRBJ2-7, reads EAGVAQSPRYKIIEKRQSVAFWCNPISGHATLYWYQQILGQGPKLLIQFQNNGVVDDSQLPKDRFSAERLKGVDSTLKIQPAKLEDSAVYLCASSNRDRGPYEQYFGPGTRLTVT.

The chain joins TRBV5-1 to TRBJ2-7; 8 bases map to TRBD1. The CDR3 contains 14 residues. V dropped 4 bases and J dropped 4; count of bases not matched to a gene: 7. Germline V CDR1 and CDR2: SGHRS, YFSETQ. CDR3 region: CASSTGQVGYEQYF. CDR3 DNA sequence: TGCGCCAGCAGCACGGGACAGGTCGGTTACGAGCAGTACTTC.

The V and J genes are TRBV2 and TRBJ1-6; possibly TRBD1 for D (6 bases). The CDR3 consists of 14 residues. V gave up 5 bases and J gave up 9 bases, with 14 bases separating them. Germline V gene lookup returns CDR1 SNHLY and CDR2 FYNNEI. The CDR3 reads CASSKIQGISPLHF. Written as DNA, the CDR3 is TGTGCCAGCAGTAAAATACAGGGTATTTCACCCCTCCACTTT. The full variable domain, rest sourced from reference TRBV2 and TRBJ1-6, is EPEVTQTPSHQVTQMGQEVILRCVPISNHLYFYWYRQILGQKVEFLVSFYNNEISEKSEIFDDQFSVERPDGSNFTLKIRSTKLEDSAMYFCASSKIQGISPLHFGNGTRLTVT.

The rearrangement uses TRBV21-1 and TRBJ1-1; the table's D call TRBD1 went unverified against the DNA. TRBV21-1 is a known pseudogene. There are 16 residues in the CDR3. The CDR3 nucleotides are TGTGCCAGCAGCAAAGCGCAGAAGGGGTTGCTCACTGAAGCTTTCTTT. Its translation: CASSKAQKGLLTEAFF.

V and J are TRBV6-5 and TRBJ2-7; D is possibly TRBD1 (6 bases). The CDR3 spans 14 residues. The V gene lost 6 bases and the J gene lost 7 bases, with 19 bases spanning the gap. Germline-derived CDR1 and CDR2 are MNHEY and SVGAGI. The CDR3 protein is CASSVTGSLREQYF. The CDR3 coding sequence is TGTGCCAGCAGCGTGACAGGTTCTTTGCGGGAGCAGTACTTC.

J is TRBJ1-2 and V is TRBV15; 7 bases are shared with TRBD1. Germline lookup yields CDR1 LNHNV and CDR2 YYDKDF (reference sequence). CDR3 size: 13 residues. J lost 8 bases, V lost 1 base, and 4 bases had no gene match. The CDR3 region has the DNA TGTGCCACCAGCAGAGGACAGGGTTGGGGCTACACCTTC. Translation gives CATSRGQGWGYTF.

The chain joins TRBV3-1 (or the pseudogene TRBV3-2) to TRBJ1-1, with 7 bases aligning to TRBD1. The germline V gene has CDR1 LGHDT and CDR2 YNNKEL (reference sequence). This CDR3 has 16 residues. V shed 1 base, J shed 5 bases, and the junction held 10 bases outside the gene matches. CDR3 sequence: CASSQAQGVRSTEAFF. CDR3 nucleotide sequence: TGTGCCAGCAGCCAAGCTCAGGGGGTACGATCTACTGAAGCTTTCTTT.

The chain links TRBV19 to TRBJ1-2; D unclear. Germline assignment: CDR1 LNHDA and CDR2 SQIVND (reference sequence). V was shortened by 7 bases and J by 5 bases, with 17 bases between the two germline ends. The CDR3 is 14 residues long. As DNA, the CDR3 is TGTGCCAGTAATTTCCCCGGGTCCCAATATGGCTACACCTTC. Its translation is CASNFPGSQYGYTF.

The CDR3 DNA reads TGTGCCAGCAGCTCGAGACAGGGTGGCAATTCACCCCTCCACTTT. This gives the protein CASSSRQGGNSPLHF. The chain joins TRBV7-9 to TRBJ1-6; 7 nucleotides agree with TRBD1. The CDR3 covers 15 residues. CDR1 is SEHNR and CDR2 is FQNEAQ in the germline V gene (reference sequence). J lost 7 bases, V lost 4 bases, and 7 bases had no gene match.